A selection of T cell receptor beta chains follows, all from one sample in a study of blood T cell repertoires in COVID-19. Assay: immunoSEQ multiplex PCR; the TCRdb copy retains only in-frame clones and omits some. The sample carries about 440,000 clones, 90% recorded once. Sequencing input: PBMCs or T cells enriched from blood (not recorded which). These receptors were taken from a man aged 18-30 years who had recovered from COVID-19. Both conserved end residues are part of each CDR3. Each record gives: V gene, D gene, clone size, J gene, CDR3 DNA, CDR3 protein. D genes are given only for firm matches. Size is stated for part of the rows, as once, few or many counts, or as a class when the clone is expanded.

>TRBV6-1|.|.|TRBJ1-1
TGTGCCAGCAGTGATGAAGCCGAGTTGAACACTGAAGCTTTCTTT
CASSDEAELNTEAFF
>TRBV12-5|.|.|TRBJ1-6
TGTGCTAGTGGAGGAACAGGGAGCTCCTATAATTCACCCCTCCACTTT
CASGGTGSSYNSPLHF
>TRBV2|TRBD1|.|TRBJ1-5
TGTGCCACCTCCGGGACAGGGAGTCAGCCCCAGCATTTT
CATSGTGSQPQHF
>TRBV24-1|TRBD1|.|TRBJ2-1
TGTGCCACCAGGCGGGGACAGGGGGCTTATGAGCAGTTCTTC
CATRRGQGAYEQFF
>TRBV2|TRBD1|.|TRBJ1-2
TGTGCCAGCATTGCAGGGGGCATTTTCTTATGGGGCTACACCTTC
CASIAGGIFLWGYTF
>TRBV28|.|once|TRBJ1-1
TGTGCCAGCAGCCCTCTCTCGGGGGGCGCATTTACTGAAGCTTTCTTT
CASSPLSGGAFTEAFF
>TRBV10-3|.|.|TRBJ2-7
TGTGCCATCTCGGAGGGGTCGGGGTTCGAGCAGTACTTC
CAISEGSGFEQYF
>TRBV5-1|.|.|TRBJ1-4
TGCGCCAGCAGCTTGGCCGGTCAAGCTAATGAAAAACTGTTTTTT
CASSLAGQANEKLFF
>TRBV27|TRBD1|.|TRBJ2-7
TGTGCCAGCAGGCGAACCGGGACAGCCTACGAGCAGTACTTC
CASRRTGTAYEQYF
>TRBV3-1/TRBV3-2|TRBD1|.|TRBJ2-1
TGTGCCAGCAGCCAAGATTCCAGGGGGGAGCAGTTCTTC
CASSQDSRGEQFF
>TRBV2|TRBD2|.|TRBJ2-7
TGTGCCAGCAGTGAAGCGATGTCTAGCGGGGGGGCGTACGAGCAGTACTTC
CASSEAMSSGGAYEQYF
>TRBV20-1|.|few|TRBJ1-1
TGCAGTGGTACGGCGGGAACTGAAGCTTTCTTT
CSGTAGTEAFF
>TRBV29-1|.|.|TRBJ1-2
TGCAGCGTTTTTACAGGGCAGGGGGGCTACACCTTC
CSVFTGQGGYTF
>TRBV2|TRBD1|.|TRBJ2-7
TGTGCCAGCAGTGAGGGCAGGGGGACCTACGAGCAGTACTTC
CASSEGRGTYEQYF
>TRBV2|TRBD1|.|TRBJ1-6
TGTGCCAGCAGGGAATCGGGACAGGGCAATTCACCCCTCCACTTT
CASRESGQGNSPLHF
>TRBV24-1|TRBD2|.|TRBJ2-7
TGTGCCACCAGTGCAAGCCGGGGGGGCTATCCGCTTGAGCAGTACTTC
CATSASRGGYPLEQYF
>TRBV3-1/TRBV3-2|TRBD1|.|TRBJ1-2
TGTGCCAGCAGCCAACCCACAGGGGGCCGACTCTATGGCTACACCTTC
CASSQPTGGRLYGYTF
>TRBV18|.|.|TRBJ2-7
TGTGCCAGCTCACCAGAGGGGGCGGGGGAGCAGTACTTC
CASSPEGAGEQYF
>TRBV7-3|.|.|TRBJ1-1
TGTGCCAGCAGCGAAACGGCCCCCCCGGGAACTGAAGCTTTCTTT
CASSETAPPGTEAFF
>TRBV7-3|.|.|TRBJ2-1
TGTGCCAGCACCCCCACGTCAGGATCCTACAATGAGCAGTTCTTC
CASTPTSGSYNEQFF
>TRBV18|.|.|TRBJ2-7
TGTGCCAGCTCACCGGGCAGCTACTACGAGCAGTACTTC
CASSPGSYYEQYF
>TRBV5-8|TRBD1|.|TRBJ2-5
TGTGCCAGCAGCTTCGGGGACAGGGGGAGTCAAGAGACCCAGTACTTC
CASSFGDRGSQETQYF
>TRBV3-1/TRBV3-2|TRBD2|.|TRBJ2-1
TGTGCCAGCAGCCAACCGGGGGGGACCCTTCAGGGTAATGAGCAGTTCTTC
CASSQPGGTLQGNEQFF
>TRBV28|.|.|TRBJ2-7
TGTGCCACAGCTGACTGGGGCCATACCTACGAGCAGTACTTC
CATADWGHTYEQYF
>TRBV7-8|TRBD1|.|TRBJ2-7
TGTGCCAGCAGCCCAAGGGACAGTGCCTACGAGCAGTACTTC
CASSPRDSAYEQYF
>TRBV7-2|TRBD1|once|TRBJ1-2
TGTGCCAGCAGCGCTCGGGACAGTAGGGGCTACACCTTC
CASSARDSRGYTF
>TRBV9|.|once|TRBJ1-2
TGTGCCAGCAGCGGGGGTGCTACCGGAGGCCTTAACTATGGCTACACCTTC
CASSGGATGGLNYGYTF
>TRBV5-5|.|.|TRBJ1-5
TGTGCCAGCAGCTTGGTTTCAGGGGTTCAGCCCCAGCATTTT
CASSLVSGVQPQHF
>TRBV25-1|.|.|TRBJ1-6
TGTGCCAGCAGTGATTTACAGGGCCCCCTCAGTTCCCCCCTCCACTTT
CASSDLQGPLSSPLHF
>TRBV19|TRBD1|.|TRBJ1-1
TGTGCCAGTAGTCCAGGGACAGTCTTAAACACTGAAGCTTTCTTT
CASSPGTVLNTEAFF
>TRBV5-4|.|.|TRBJ2-3
TGTGCCAGCAGCCAACGCGCAGATACGCAGTATTTT
CASSQRADTQYF
>TRBV9|TRBD1|.|TRBJ1-2
TGTGCCAGCAGCGTACAGGCAGGGGGCGTTGGCTACACCTTC
CASSVQAGGVGYTF
>TRBV12-3/TRBV12-4|.|.|TRBJ2-1
TGTGCCAGCAGTTTTTCTAACAATGAGCAGTTCTTC
CASSFSNNEQFF
>TRBV28|.|.|TRBJ2-5
TGTGCCAGCAGTCCTGGGATAGGGGTTAGAGTCGAACAAGAGACCCAGTACTTC
CASSPGIGVRVEQETQYF
>TRBV6-5|.|once|TRBJ1-1
TGTGCCAGCAGTCCCCGCGGAGCTGAAGCTTTCTTT
CASSPRGAEAFF
>TRBV27|.|.|TRBJ1-2
TGTGCCAGCAGTATTGCGGGGCCCAACTATGGCTACACCTTC
CASSIAGPNYGYTF
>TRBV18|.|.|TRBJ1-3
TGTGCCAGCTCCCCGGCAGGTTTCTCTGGAAACACCATATATTTT
CASSPAGFSGNTIYF